Below, 21 T cell receptor beta chains from the same sample are listed, as sequenced in a study of blood T cell repertoires in COVID-19 (dated by TCRdb to 2020 to 2022). Receptors were amplified or captured by the immunoSEQ multiplex PCR assay. TCRdb holds this immuneACCESS table with in-frame rearrangements only. Some clones are missing; in checked studies, unresolved V genes explain under half, and the rest has no known cause. The sample contains about 210,000 clones, roughly 94% of them found a single time. The ten largest clones take up 1% to 1.5% of the sample. The material sequenced was peripheral blood. The receptors derive from a man aged 25-45 years with acute or convalescent COVID-19.

The V and J genes are TRBV3-1 (or the pseudogene TRBV3-2) and TRBJ2-2, with 9 bases lining up with TRBD2. The V gene's germline CDR1 is LGHDT and CDR2 YNNKEL (reference sequence). The CDR3 is made up of 16 amino acids. The V gene end was trimmed by 2 bases and the J gene end by 3 bases; junction bases not matched to a gene: 4. CDR3 residues: CASSQHGTSYTGELFF. The CDR3 DNA reads as TGTGCCAGCAGCCAACACGGGACTAGCTACACCGGGGAGCTGTTTTTT.

The chain combines TRBV24-1 with TRBJ2-7, with TRBD1 as a possible D gene (5 bases). The CDR3 totals 11 residues. Germline CDR1 is KGHDR and CDR2 is SFDVKD. The V and J ends lost 7 bases and 3 bases respectively, with 6 bases between them. CDR3 amino acids: CATSQGYEQYF. CDR3 coding DNA: TGTGCCACCAGCCAGGGCTACGAGCAGTACTTC.

The chain joins TRBV19 to TRBJ2-2, with 9 bases aligning to TRBD1. Germline CDR1 is LNHDA and CDR2 is SQIVND (reference sequence). The V and J ends lost 5 bases and 5 bases, in that order; junction bases with no gene match: 6. The CDR3 loop spans 15 amino acids. This CDR3 reads CASSSVQGATGELFF. CDR3 in DNA: TGTGCCAGTAGTTCAGTACAGGGGGCTACCGGGGAGCTGTTTTTT. The variable domain in full, with the rest retrieved from reference TRBV19 and TRBJ2-2, is DGGITQSPKYLFRKEGQNVTLSCEQNLNHDAMYWYRQDPGQGLRLIYYSQIVNDFQKGDIAEGYSVSREKKESFPLTVTSAQKNPTAFYLCASSSVQGATGELFFGEGSRLTVL.

The rearrangement joins TRBV6-4 to TRBJ2-1; 8 bases fit TRBD2. The CDR3 extends over 15 amino acids. With V trimmed by 0 bases and J by 7 bases, 5 bases remained unmatched. The germline V gene encodes CDR1 MRHNA and CDR2 SNTAGT. CDR3 DNA: TGTGCCAGCAGTGACTCGACGGGGGGGCCTAATGAGCAGTTCTTC. Translating gives CASSDSTGGPNEQFF.

The rearrangement links TRBV11-2 to TRBJ1-4, with no clear D. There are 17 residues in the CDR3. From germline, CDR1 is SGHAT and CDR2 FQNNGV. V was cut by 1 base and J by 5 bases, with 17 bases left in between. DNA for the CDR3: TGTGCCAGCAGCTTAGGCCAAATTGGCAGAACAAATGAAAAACTGTTTTTT. Translating gives CASSLGQIGRTNEKLFF.

The chain joins TRBV5-1 to TRBJ2-1; 8 nucleotides line up with TRBD2. Germline values: CDR1 SGHRS, CDR2 YFSETQ. The CDR3 has 15 amino acids. Trimming took 7 bases from V and 7 from J; bases not matched to a gene: 13. CDR3 nucleotide sequence: TGCGCCAGCGGATCCATAGCGGGGTCGAGGAATGAGCAGTTCTTC. This sequence encodes CASGSIAGSRNEQFF.

The chain has TRBV4-1 and TRBJ1-3; a weak D match, TRBD1 (6 bases). Trimming shortened V by 0 bases and J by 7 bases, and 10 bases separated the two germline ends. CDR1 is MGHRA and CDR2 is YSYEKL in the germline V gene. The CDR3 extends over 14 amino acids. CDR3 nucleotide sequence: TGCGCCAGCAGCCAAGACACAGGGATGAACACCATATATTTT. Translation: CASSQDTGMNTIYF.

This clone was counted between two and nine times. The chain employs TRBV5-1 and TRBJ2-1, with D tentatively TRBD2 (7 bases). This CDR3 has 16 residues. Germline V gene data show CDR1 as SGHRS and CDR2 as YFSETQ. V lost 4 bases and J 5 bases, leaving 19 bases between the germline ends. In nucleotides, the CDR3 is TGCGCCAGCAGCCCTCCGAAGGGGGGGGGTAACAATGAGCAGTTCTTC. This codes for CASSPPKGGGNNEQFF.

V is TRBV6-5 and J is TRBJ1-5; D is undetermined. Per the germline V gene, CDR1 is MNHEY and CDR2 is SVGAGI. The CDR3 loop spans 14 amino acids. The V end was cut by 7 bases, the J end by 2 bases, with 12 bases between. The CDR3 region is CASTRSGGNQPQHF. CDR3 coding DNA: TGTGCCAGCACCCGAAGCGGGGGCAATCAGCCCCAGCATTTT.

The chain recombines TRBV7-9 with TRBJ1-1; D ambiguous. Germline values: CDR1 SEHNR, CDR2 FQNEAQ (reference sequence). V dropped 0 bases and J dropped 11 bases, with 10 bases sitting between them. This CDR3 spans 12 amino acids. The CDR3 bases are TGTGCCAGCAGCTTAGCTGGAGGGTACGCTTTCTTT. Its translation is CASSLAGGYAFF. Filled out from reference TRBV7-9 and TRBJ1-1, the complete variable domain reads DTGVSQNPRHKITKRGQNVTFRCDPISEHNRLYWYRQTLGQGPEFLTYFQNEAQLEKSRLLSDRFSAERPKGSFSTLEIQRTEQGDSAMYLCASSLAGGYAFFGQGTRLTVV.

V and J are TRBV28 and TRBJ2-5, with 8 bases matching TRBD1. V gave up 5 bases and J gave up 0 bases; unmatched junction bases: 5. CDR1 is MDHEN, CDR2 SYDVKM, per germline. This CDR3 region has 15 residues. CDR3 DNA sequence: TGTGCCAGCAGTACACCGACAGGGGACCAAGAGACCCAGTACTTC. This gives the protein CASSTPTGDQETQYF.

The rearrangement joins TRBV7-3 to TRBJ2-1; perhaps TRBD2 as D (5 bases). The CDR3 has 13 residues. The germline V and J ends were trimmed by 4 bases and 4 bases, with 8 bases remaining between them. CDR1 is SGHTA and CDR2 is FQGTGA in the germline V gene. For the CDR3, the DNA is TGTGCCAGCAGCTACGGCGGGTACAATGAGCAGTTCTTC. It yields the protein CASSYGGYNEQFF.

V is TRBV10-3 and J is TRBJ2-1; D gene unclear. Trimming removed 2 bases at V and 4 bases at J, with 6 bases between. The CDR3 has 13 amino acids. Germline V CDR1 and CDR2: ENHRY, SYGVKD. The CDR3 is CAISEGQYNEQFF. The DNA of the CDR3 is TGTGCCATCAGTGAGGGTCAGTACAATGAGCAGTTCTTC.

The chain uses TRBV28 and TRBJ1-2; D is perhaps TRBD1 (6 bases). CDR3 length: 14 amino acids. Trimming took off 6 bases at V and 4 bases at J, with 15 bases between the two ends. The V gene's germline CDR1 is MDHEN and CDR2 SYDVKM. Here the CDR3 reads CASRTTGDSYGYTF. The CDR3 coding sequence is TGTGCCAGCAGGACGACAGGTGATAGCTATGGCTACACCTTC.

The CDR3 loop reads CASSDSIGADTQYF. The CDR3 DNA reads as TGTGCCAGCAGTGACTCGATCGGGGCAGATACGCAGTATTTT. This sequence joins TRBV6-4 and TRBJ2-3; D might be TRBD2 (5 bases). CDR1 and CDR2 (germline): MRHNA, SNTAGT. The CDR3 runs 14 residues. Trimming left V 0 bases short and J 4 bases short, with 8 bases between.

The chain has TRBV20-1 and TRBJ2-7, with a weak D call TRBD1 (5 bases). Looked up from germline, CDR1 is DFQATT and CDR2 is SNEGSKA (reference sequence). V was pared by 3 bases and J by 1 base, with 16 bases between. The CDR3 covers 15 residues. The CDR3, as DNA: TGCAGTGCTAGTCGTGCTGGGGCCCATTCCTACGAGCAGTACTTC. This gives the protein CSASRAGAHSYEQYF.

V is TRBV18 and J is TRBJ1-5; a possible D gene is TRBD1 (6 bases). V lost 3 bases, J lost 10 bases, and 19 bases lay in between. The CDR3 has 15 residues. CDR1 and CDR2 from the germline V gene are KGHSH and LQKENI. The CDR3 protein is CASSPWGQDSKPQHF. The CDR3 DNA is TGTGCCAGCTCACCTTGGGGGCAGGATAGTAAACCCCAGCATTTT.

V is TRBV9 and J is TRBJ1-2; TRBD1 might be the D (5 bases). CDR1 SGDLS and CDR2 YYNGEE come from the germline V gene. The germline V and J ends were trimmed by 0 bases and 3 bases, with 12 bases remaining between them. The CDR3 is made up of 15 amino acids. The CDR3 protein is CASSVGMGTYYGYTF. Written as DNA, the CDR3 is TGTGCCAGCAGCGTAGGGATGGGGACTTACTATGGCTACACCTTC.

This rearrangement joins TRBV6-5 to TRBJ2-7; D possibly corresponds to TRBD2 (6 bases). The CDR3 runs 15 residues. In germline, CDR1 is MNHEY, CDR2 SVGAGI. Between the trimmed V and J ends, which lost 5 bases and 4 bases, there was a span of 18 bases. CDR3 DNA: TGTGCCAGCAGTAAACCCGGGGTAGCGGTTTACGAGCAGTACTTC. Its protein product is CASSKPGVAVYEQYF.

This rearrangement joins TRBV30 to TRBJ2-1; 8 nucleotides match TRBD2. Germline lookup yields CDR1 GTSNPN and CDR2 SVGIG (reference sequence). Trimming took 2 bases from V and 9 from J; bases not matched to a gene: 6. The CDR3 sequence is 13 residues long. The CDR3 DNA follows: TGTGCCTGGAGTCTGGTCGGGGGGGTTGAGCAGTTCTTC. Translation: CAWSLVGGVEQFF.

The chain recombines TRBV6-6 with TRBJ2-6, with TRBD2 identical over 8 bases. From germline, CDR1 is MNHNY and CDR2 SVGAGI (reference sequence). This CDR3 has 20 amino acids. V lost 6 bases to trimming and J lost 4 bases; unmatched junction nucleotides: 20. The CDR3 protein is CASSDRLAGSLSSGANVLTF. The DNA for the CDR3 is TGTGCCAGCAGCGACAGATTAGCGGGGAGCCTATCCTCGGGGGCCAACGTCCTGACTTTC.